This T cell receptor (beta chain) was obtained from a study of sequential checkpoint blockade in melanoma. Study-level background: Maintenance nivolumab came after either treatment sequence.

Here immunoSEQ multiplex PCR was the method, and the copy in TCRdb shows in-frame clones only, minus some. The repertoire holds under 13,000 clones, about two thirds seen once, with over 25% in the top ten. Treatment meaning: randomized to nivolumab then ipilimumab (arm A) or the reverse (arm B). From thawed PBMCs, live CD3+CD8+ cells negative for CD19 and CD56 were sorted. This specimen was CD8+ T cells sorted from blood (inferred from file names), taken from a patient given nivolumab and ipilimumab in sequence. The sequence was obtained from a human donor with melanoma.

The CDR3 protein is CASSFDYEQYF. The CDR3 region has the DNA TGTGCCAGCAGCTTTGATTACGAGCAGTACTTC. The chain employs TRBV7-9 and TRBJ2-5; D gene ambiguous. The DNA end is a closer match to TRBJ2-7, so the J assignment may be wrong. The CDR3 has 11 residues. Germline CDR1 is SEHNR and CDR2 is FQNEAQ (reference sequence).